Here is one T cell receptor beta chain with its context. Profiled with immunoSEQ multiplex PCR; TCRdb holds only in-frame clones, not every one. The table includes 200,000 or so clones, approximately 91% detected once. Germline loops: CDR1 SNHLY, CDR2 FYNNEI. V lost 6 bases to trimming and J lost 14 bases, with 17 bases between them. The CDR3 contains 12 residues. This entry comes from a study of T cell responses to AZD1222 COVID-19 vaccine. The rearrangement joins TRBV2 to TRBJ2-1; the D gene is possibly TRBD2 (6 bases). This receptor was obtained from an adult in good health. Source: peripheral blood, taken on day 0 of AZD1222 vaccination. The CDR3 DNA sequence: TGTGCCAGCAGAGAGGGACCACAGCGGGAGTTCTTC. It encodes CASREGPQREFF.